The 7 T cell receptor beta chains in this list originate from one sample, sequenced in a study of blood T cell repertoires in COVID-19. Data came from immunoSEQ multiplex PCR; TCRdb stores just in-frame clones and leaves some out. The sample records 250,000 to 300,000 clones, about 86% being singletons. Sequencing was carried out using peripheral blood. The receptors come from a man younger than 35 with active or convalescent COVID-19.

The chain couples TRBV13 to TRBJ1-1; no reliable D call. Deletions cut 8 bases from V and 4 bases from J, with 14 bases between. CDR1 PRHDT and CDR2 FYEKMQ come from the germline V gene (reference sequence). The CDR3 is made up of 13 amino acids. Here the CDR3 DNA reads TGTGCCAGCCAGAGGGTTCGGTCCACTGAAGCTTTCTTT. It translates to CASQRVRSTEAFF.

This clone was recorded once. The chain's CDR3 is CATSSISNYGYTF. Written as DNA, the CDR3 is TGTGCCACCAGCAGTATATCGAACTATGGCTACACCTTC. The V and J genes are TRBV15 and TRBJ1-2; D not certain. V lost 3 bases, J lost 2 bases, and 7 bases lay in between. Germline assignment: CDR1 LNHNV and CDR2 YYDKDF (reference sequence). This CDR3 is built from 13 residues.

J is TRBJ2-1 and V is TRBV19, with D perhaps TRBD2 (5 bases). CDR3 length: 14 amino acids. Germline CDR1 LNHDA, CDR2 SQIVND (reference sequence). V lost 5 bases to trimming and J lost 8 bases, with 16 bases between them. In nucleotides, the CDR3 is TGTGCCAGTAGTCCTCACGCCAAGAGGGATGAGCAGTTCTTC. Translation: CASSPHAKRDEQFF. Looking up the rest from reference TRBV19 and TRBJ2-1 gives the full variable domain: DGGITQSPKYLFRKEGQNVTLSCEQNLNHDAMYWYRQDPGQGLRLIYYSQIVNDFQKGDIAEGYSVSREKKESFPLTVTSAQKNPTAFYLCASSPHAKRDEQFFGPGTRLTVL.

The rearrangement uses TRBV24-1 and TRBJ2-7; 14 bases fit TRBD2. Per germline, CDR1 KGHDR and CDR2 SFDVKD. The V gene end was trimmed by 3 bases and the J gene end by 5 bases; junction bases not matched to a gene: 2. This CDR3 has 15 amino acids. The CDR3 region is CATSDRTSGRHEQYF. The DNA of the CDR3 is TGTGCCACCAGTGATAGGACTAGCGGGAGGCACGAGCAGTACTTC.

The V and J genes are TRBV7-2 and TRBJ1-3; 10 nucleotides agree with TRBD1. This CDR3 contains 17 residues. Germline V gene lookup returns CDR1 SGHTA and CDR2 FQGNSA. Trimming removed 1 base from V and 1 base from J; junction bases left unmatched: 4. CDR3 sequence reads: CASSLGGDRGSGNTIYF. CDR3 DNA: TGTGCCAGCAGCTTAGGTGGGGACAGGGGATCTGGAAACACCATATATTTT.

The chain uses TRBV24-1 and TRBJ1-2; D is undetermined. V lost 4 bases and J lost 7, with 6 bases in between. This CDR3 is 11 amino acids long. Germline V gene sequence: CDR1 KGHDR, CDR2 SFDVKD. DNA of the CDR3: TGTGCCACCAGTGACGGTGGTGGCTACACCTTC. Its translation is CATSDGGGYTF.

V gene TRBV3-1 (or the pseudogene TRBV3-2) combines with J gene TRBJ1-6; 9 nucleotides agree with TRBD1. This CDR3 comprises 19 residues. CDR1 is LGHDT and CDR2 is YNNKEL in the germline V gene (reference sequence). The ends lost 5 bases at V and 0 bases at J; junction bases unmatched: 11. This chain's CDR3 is CASSSTGQGRGSYNSPLHF. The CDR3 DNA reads TGTGCCAGCAGCTCAACGGGACAGGGACGAGGCTCCTATAATTCACCCCTCCACTTT.